A single sample is the source of the 27 T cell receptor beta chains below, sequenced in a study of T cells in Graves' hyperthyroidism and ophthalmopathy (dated by TCRdb to the late 2010s). The method was multiplex PCR. Sequencer: Illumina HiSeq 2000. Amplification of TCR beta CDR3 regions was carried out from RNA transcripts. The first round of RT-PCR for the TCR CDR3 was performed with the HTBI primer set and the Qiagen OneStep RT-PCR kit. In-frame beta chains were kept once TCRdb had trimmed the public reads at Q25 with fastp and called clones with MiXCR. Each entry is one CDR3 protein sequence, shown with its most common DNA and genes. Across this sample there are 250,000 to 350,000 distinct CDR3 sequences, with around 15% seen only once. Over 50% of the sample is taken by the ten largest. Sequenced material: blood. These receptors all stem from a woman aged 60 to 75 with Graves' ophthalmopathy.

The rearrangement links TRBV2 to TRBJ1-6, with 7 bases identical to TRBD1. V trimming: 6 bases; J trimming: 9 bases; junction bases outside the gene matches: 14. In germline, CDR1 is SNHLY, CDR2 FYNNEI. This CDR3 comprises 16 residues. The CDR3 DNA reads TGTGCCAGCAGCGCAACTGGGGGAGGGGGCCGTTCACCCCTCCACTTT. This translates into CASSATGGGGRSPLHF.

The rearrangement joins TRBV20-1 to TRBJ2-1; TRBD2 agrees at 7 bases. After removal of 6 bases from V and 6 bases from J, the junction contained 11 bases not matched to a gene. This CDR3 comprises 14 residues. CDR1 is DFQATT, CDR2 SNEGSKA, per germline (reference sequence). CDR3 sequence reads: CSALSGEGSNEQFF. DNA for the CDR3: TGCAGTGCCCTAAGCGGGGAAGGGTCCAATGAGCAGTTCTTC.

The chain employs TRBV20-1 and TRBJ1-4; weak D call: TRBD1 (6 bases). V was pared by 4 bases and J by 0 bases, with 12 bases between. The CDR3 sequence is 15 residues long. The V gene's germline CDR1 is DFQATT and CDR2 SNEGSKA (reference sequence). In DNA form, the CDR3 reads TGCAGTGCTATAGGACAGCCTGCAACTAATGAAAAACTGTTTTTT. This codes for CSAIGQPATNEKLFF.

This clonotype was observed a handful of times. The chain links TRBV29-1 to TRBJ1-2; the match to TRBD1 covers 7 bases. V lost 5 bases and J lost 6; bases outside the gene matches: 9. The length of the CDR3 is 13 residues. Germline V gene data show CDR1 as SQVTM and CDR2 as ANQGSEA. The CDR3 nucleotides read TGCAGCGTTTCCTCGACAGGGCTCGATGGCTACACCTTC. It is translated as CSVSSTGLDGYTF.

In its sample, this clonotype was seen many times. The CDR3 loop reads CASSMLTSGSTDTQYF. The CDR3 region has the DNA TGTGCCAGTAGTATGTTGACTAGCGGTAGCACAGATACGCAGTATTTT. This chain joins TRBV19 and TRBJ2-3, with 9 bases identical to TRBD2. The CDR3 has 16 amino acids. Germline CDR1 LNHDA, CDR2 SQIVND (reference sequence). Trimming removed 3 bases from V and 0 bases from J; junction bases left unmatched: 4.

In this sample, this clonotype turned up many times. The chain couples TRBV18 to TRBJ1-6, with 9 bases lining up with TRBD1. CDR3 length equals 14 residues. V dropped 3 bases and J dropped 10; count of bases not matched to a gene: 4. The germline gives CDR1 KGHSH, CDR2 LQKENI. This CDR3 is CASSPATGGSPLHF. The CDR3 DNA reads TGTGCCAGCTCACCCGCGACAGGGGGGTCACCCCTCCACTTT.

The V call is TRBV20-1, the J call TRBJ1-1; TRBD1 agrees at 7 bases. Germline V gives CDR1 DFQATT, CDR2 SNEGSKA (reference sequence). The V and J ends lost 5 bases and 1 base, in that order; junction bases with no gene match: 7. This CDR3 is built from 14 residues. CDR3 sequence reads: CSAPRAGGNTEAFF. In nucleotides, the CDR3 is TGCAGTGCTCCACGGGCAGGGGGGAACACTGAAGCTTTCTTT.

The chain is built from TRBV10-1 and TRBJ1-4; unclear D gene. Germline CDR1 and CDR2: WNHNN and SYGVQD (reference sequence). V lost 3 bases, J lost 11 bases, and 13 bases lay in between. There are 13 residues in the CDR3. CDR3 amino acids: CASSDRTPGKLFF. The CDR3 DNA is TGCGCCAGCAGTGATCGTACGCCTGGGAAACTGTTTTTT.

This clonotype was seen a handful of times. The chain couples TRBV29-1 to TRBJ1-2; TRBD1 might be the D (5 bases). Between the trimmed V and J ends, which lost 6 bases and 8 bases, there was a span of 22 bases. The germline V gene has CDR1 SQVTM and CDR2 ANQGSEA. The CDR3 extends over 14 amino acids. The CDR3 loop is CSVYQLGTGGGYTF. In nucleotides, the CDR3 is TGCAGCGTATACCAACTTGGGACCGGCGGGGGCTACACCTTC.

This clonotype was observed many times. The chain has TRBV28 and TRBJ1-1, with D maybe TRBD1 (5 bases). The CDR3 covers 15 residues. Germline CDR1 reads MDHEN; CDR2 reads SYDVKM. Trimming stripped 2 bases from V and 0 bases from J, with 10 bases between. For the CDR3, the DNA is TGTGCCAGCAGTTTAAGGGGAGGGGTGAACACTGAAGCTTTCTTT. It is translated as CASSLRGGVNTEAFF.

This clonotype was counted a few times. The CDR3 region has the DNA TGCGCCAGCAGCCAAGACCCAGGGGGCACAGGGGCTGCTAATGAAAAACTGTTTTTT. Its protein is CASSQDPGGTGAANEKLFF. This chain connects TRBV4-3 to TRBJ1-4; 8 bases fit TRBD1. The CDR3 totals 19 residues. Trimming took 0 bases from V and 3 from J; bases not matched to a gene: 12. In germline, CDR1 is LGHNA, CDR2 YSLEER.

Worth noting for this clonotype: A single base separates this from a much larger clone, so it may be a read error. The chain couples TRBV7-2 to TRBJ2-7; TRBD1 matches 8 bases. CDR1 is SGHTA, CDR2 FQGNSA, per germline. The CDR3 is made up of 15 amino acids. The CDR3 protein is CAISSRQGPLSEQYF. The CDR3 coding sequence is TGTGCCATCAGCTCGCGACAGGGGCCCTTGTCCGAGCAGTACTTC.

This clonotype was observed at least ten times. This chain links TRBV11-2 with TRBJ1-1; 7 bases agree with TRBD1. The CDR3 is 14 residues long. J lost 1 base, V lost 5 bases, and 4 bases had no gene match. Per the germline V gene, CDR1 is SGHAT and CDR2 is FQNNGV. The CDR3 DNA is TGTGCCAGCAGCGTGGGACAGCCGAACACTGAAGCTTTCTTT. This gives the protein CASSVGQPNTEAFF.

This clonotype has a count of ten or more. The chain uses TRBV5-1 and TRBJ1-6, with 11 bases fitting TRBD1. The CDR3 runs to 14 residues. Germline V gene data show CDR1 as SGHRS and CDR2 as YFSETQ. With 7 bases clipped from V and 6 bases from J, the junction kept 3 bases outside the gene matches. The CDR3 here is CASGQGASNSPLHF. Here the CDR3 DNA reads TGCGCCAGCGGACAGGGGGCGAGTAATTCACCCCTCCACTTT.

This clonotype has at least ten counts. The V call is TRBV6-5, the J call TRBJ1-2; 8 bases fit TRBD1. The CDR3 consists of 15 residues. V was clipped by 2 bases and J by 3 bases; unmatched bases: 5. Per the germline V gene, CDR1 is MNHEY and CDR2 is SVGAGI. The CDR3 loop reads CASSYRDRRHYGYTF. CDR3 DNA sequence: TGTGCCAGCAGTTACCGGGACAGGAGGCACTATGGCTACACCTTC.

This clonotype was observed at least ten times. This chain connects TRBV7-9 to TRBJ2-1; D perhaps matches TRBD1 (5 bases). Germline-derived CDR1 and CDR2 are SEHNR and FQNEAQ (reference sequence). This CDR3 is 13 amino acids long. Trimming took off 3 bases at V and 4 bases at J, with 7 bases between the two ends. The CDR3 DNA follows: TGTGCCAGCAGCTTTGACAGTTACAATGAGCAGTTCTTC. Its protein is CASSFDSYNEQFF.

This chain joins TRBV4-3 and TRBJ2-2; 10 bases agree with TRBD2. The CDR3 extends over 14 amino acids. In germline, CDR1 is LGHNA, CDR2 YSLEER. After removal of 2 bases from V and 7 bases from J, the junction contained 1 base not matched to a gene. The CDR3 sequence is CASSQRLAGGELFF. The DNA for the CDR3 is TGCGCCAGCAGCCAAAGACTAGCGGGCGGGGAGCTGTTTTTT.

Ten or more counts support this clonotype. This chain joins TRBV28 and TRBJ1-2; D remains unclear. The CDR3 totals 12 residues. Trimming shortened V by 2 bases and J by 3 bases, and 4 bases separated the two germline ends. Germline values: CDR1 MDHEN, CDR2 SYDVKM. CDR3 DNA: TGTGCCAGCAGTTTAAGCCACTATGGCTACACCTTC. Amino acid sequence: CASSLSHYGYTF.

This clonotype showed up many times. J is TRBJ2-3 and V is TRBV3-1; D gene uncertain. Trimming took off 0 bases at V and 4 bases at J, with 5 bases between the two ends. The CDR3 has 13 residues. Germline V gene lookup returns CDR1 LGHDT and CDR2 YNNKEL (reference sequence). The CDR3: CASSQDWSDTQYF. The DNA of the CDR3 is TGTGCCAGCAGCCAAGATTGGTCAGATACGCAGTATTTT.

This clonotype was seen a few times. The chain recombines TRBV5-1 with TRBJ1-1; D is possibly TRBD1 (5 bases). Trimming stripped 0 bases from V and 8 bases from J, with 17 bases between. CDR1 is SGHRS and CDR2 is YFSETQ in the germline V gene. The CDR3 loop spans 15 amino acids. The CDR3 DNA follows: TGCGCCAGCAGCTTGGGAGCTCAGGGAGCTGGCGAAGCTTTCTTT. It is translated as CASSLGAQGAGEAFF.

This clonotype was observed a handful of times. The genes are TRBV5-1 and TRBJ2-2, with D possibly TRBD2 on 6 matching bases. V was cut by 0 bases and J by 0 bases, with 9 bases left in between. This CDR3 comprises 16 residues. The germline V gene has CDR1 SGHRS and CDR2 YFSETQ. Here the CDR3 reads CASSLGRRANTGELFF. The CDR3 DNA reads TGCGCCAGCAGCTTGGGGAGGAGGGCGAACACCGGGGAGCTGTTTTTT.

On this clonotype: This may arise from a read error, as a much more abundant clone is one base away. The chain carries TRBV6-5 and TRBJ1-2; tentatively, D is TRBD1 (6 bases). The CDR3 loop spans 14 amino acids. Germline V gene sequence: CDR1 MNHEY, CDR2 SVGAGI. This CDR3 reads CAGSYRAGNYGYTF. The CDR3 DNA follows: TGTGCCGGCAGTTACAGGGCAGGGAATTATGGCTACACCTTC.

The rearrangement joins TRBV6-5 to TRBJ1-4; D remains ambiguous. Germline values: CDR1 MNHEY, CDR2 SVGAGI. V lost 2 bases and J lost 7, with 14 bases in between. This CDR3 region has 15 residues. The chain's CDR3 is CASSYGPEGSEKLFF. The CDR3 region has the DNA TGTGCCAGCAGTTACGGGCCGGAAGGGTCTGAAAAACTGTTTTTT.

This clonotype has a count of ten or more. V gene TRBV7-2 combines with J gene TRBJ1-1; 8 positions agree with TRBD1. This CDR3 is built from 17 residues. The V and J ends lost 5 bases and 4 bases, in that order; junction bases with no gene match: 15. Germline V gives CDR1 SGHTA, CDR2 FQGNSA. CDR3 amino acids: CASSRPIRTGSGTEAFF. As DNA, the CDR3 is TGTGCCAGCAGCCGCCCCATCCGGACAGGGAGTGGCACTGAAGCTTTCTTT.

The sample holds many counts of this clonotype. Written as DNA, the CDR3 is TGTGCCAGCAGCTTAAACCCGCCGGATTCACCCCTCCACTTT. Translation gives CASSLNPPDSPLHF. The chain combines TRBV7-3 with TRBJ1-6; D ambiguous. The V and J ends lost 1 base and 8 bases respectively, with 9 bases between them. Germline V gene sequence: CDR1 SGHTA, CDR2 FQGTGA. The CDR3 contains 14 residues. Combining the CDR3 with reference TRBV7-3 and TRBJ1-6 gives the whole variable domain GAGVSQTPSNKVTEKGKYVELRCDPISGHTALYWYRQSLGQGPEFLIYFQGTGAADDSGLPNDRFFAVRPEGSVSTLKIQRTERGDSAVYLCASSLNPPDSPLHFGNGTRLTVT.

In this sample, this clonotype turned up many times. The chain joins TRBV7-9 to TRBJ2-3; D is unresolved. Germline V lookup: CDR1 SEHNR, CDR2 FQNEAQ (reference sequence). The CDR3 covers 11 residues. V was shortened by 5 bases and J by 3 bases, with 3 bases between the two germline ends. The CDR3 sequence: CASSKTDTQYF. The CDR3 coding sequence is TGTGCCAGCAGCAAGACAGATACGCAGTATTTT.

At least ten counts were recorded for this clonotype. V is TRBV7-2 and J is TRBJ1-5; the D gene is possibly TRBD1 (6 bases). The ends were cut back, 1 base at V and 0 bases at J, with 13 bases in the middle. CDR1 SGHTA and CDR2 FQGNSA come from the germline V gene. The CDR3 runs 17 residues. In nucleotides, the CDR3 is TGTGCCAGCAGCTTAGGGCAGGGGAGACATAGCAATCAGCCCCAGCATTTT. Translating gives CASSLGQGRHSNQPQHF.